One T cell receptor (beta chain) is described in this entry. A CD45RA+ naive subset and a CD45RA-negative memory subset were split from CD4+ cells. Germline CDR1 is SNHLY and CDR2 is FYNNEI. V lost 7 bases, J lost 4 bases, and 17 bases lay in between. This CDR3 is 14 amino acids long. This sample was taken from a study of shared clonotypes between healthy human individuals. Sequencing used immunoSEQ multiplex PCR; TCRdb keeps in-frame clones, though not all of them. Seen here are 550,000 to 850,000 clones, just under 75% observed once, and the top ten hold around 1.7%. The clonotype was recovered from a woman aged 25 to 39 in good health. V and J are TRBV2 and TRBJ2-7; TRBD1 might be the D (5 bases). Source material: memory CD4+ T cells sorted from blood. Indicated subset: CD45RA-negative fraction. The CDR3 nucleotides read TGTGCCAGCACGACAGTTCAAGGGGTATACGAGCAGTACTTC. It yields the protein CASTTVQGVYEQYF.